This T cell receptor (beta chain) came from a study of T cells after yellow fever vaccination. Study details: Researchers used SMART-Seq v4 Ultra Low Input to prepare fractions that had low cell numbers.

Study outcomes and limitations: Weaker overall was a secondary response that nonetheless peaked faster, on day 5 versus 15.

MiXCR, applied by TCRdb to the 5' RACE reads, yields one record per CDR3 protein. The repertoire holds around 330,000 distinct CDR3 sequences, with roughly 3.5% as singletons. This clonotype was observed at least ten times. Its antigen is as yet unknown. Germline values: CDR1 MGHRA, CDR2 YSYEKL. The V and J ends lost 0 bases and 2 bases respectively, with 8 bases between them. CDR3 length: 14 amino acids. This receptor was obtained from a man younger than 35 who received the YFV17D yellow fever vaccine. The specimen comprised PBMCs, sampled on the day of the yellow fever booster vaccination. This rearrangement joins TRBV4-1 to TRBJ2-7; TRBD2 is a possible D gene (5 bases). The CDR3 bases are TGCGCCAGCAGCCAAGAGTTAGCGCCCTACGAGCAGTACTTC. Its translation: CASSQELAPYEQYF.